The 22 T cell receptor beta chains listed next were all sequenced from one sample in a study of blood T cell repertoires in COVID-19. Profiled with immunoSEQ multiplex PCR; TCRdb holds only in-frame clones, not every one. This table has hundreds of thousands of clones, 80% to 90% appearing once. What was sequenced was peripheral blood. Receptors originate from a woman between 40 and 55 years old who had recovered from COVID-19.

The V call is TRBV3-1 (or the pseudogene TRBV3-2), the J call TRBJ1-5; 7 bases are a match to TRBD1. The CDR3 spans 15 residues. Germline values: CDR1 LGHDT, CDR2 YNNKEL (reference sequence). The V segment lost 0 bases and the J segment 5 bases; nucleotides outside the gene matches: 4. The CDR3 reads CASSQDGQVHQPQHF. CDR3 nucleotide sequence: TGTGCCAGCAGCCAAGATGGACAGGTTCATCAGCCCCAGCATTTT.

J is TRBJ1-2 and V is TRBV5-4, with a possible D match to TRBD1 (6 bases). The CDR3 has 14 residues. Germline V gene lookup returns CDR1 SGHNT and CDR2 YYREEE (reference sequence). The V end was cut by 0 bases, the J end by 2 bases, with 8 bases between. The DNA for the CDR3 is TGTGCCAGCAGCTTGGACCAGGGGAACTATGGCTACACCTTC. It encodes CASSLDQGNYGYTF.

This clone was recorded only once. CDR3 sequence: CASSLVFTGSSGANVLTF. DNA for the CDR3: TGTGCCAGCAGCTTAGTTTTTACAGGGAGCTCTGGGGCCAACGTCCTGACTTTC. The chain uses TRBV7-6 and TRBJ2-6; a weak D match, TRBD1 (6 bases). Trimming left V 1 base short and J 0 bases short, with 13 bases between. The CDR3 runs 18 residues. Germline V CDR1 and CDR2: SGHVS, FNYEAQ.

The CDR3 DNA is TGTGCCAGCAGACCGGGACAGGGAGAGGGAGCTTTCTTT. This gives the protein CASRPGQGEGAFF. The genes are TRBV28 and TRBJ1-1; 9 nucleotides match TRBD1. This CDR3 is built from 13 residues. Germline V CDR1 and CDR2: MDHEN, SYDVKM. V lost 6 bases to trimming and J lost 10 bases; unmatched junction nucleotides: 9. Combining the CDR3 with reference TRBV28 and TRBJ1-1 gives the whole variable domain DVKVTQSSRYLVKRTGEKVFLECVQDMDHENMFWYRQDPGLGLRLIYFSYDVKMKEKGDIPEGYSVSREKKERFSLILESASTNQTSMYLCASRPGQGEGAFFGQGTRLTVV.

V is TRBV6-6 and J is TRBJ2-7, with 9 bases aligning to TRBD1. The ends lost 6 bases at V and 5 bases at J; junction bases unmatched: 8. The germline V gene encodes CDR1 MNHNY and CDR2 SVGAGI (reference sequence). The CDR3 is made up of 14 amino acids. The CDR3 region has the DNA TGTGCCAGCAGGCGGGGGACAGGGAGACACGAGCAGTACTTC. Translating it yields CASRRGTGRHEQYF.

This clone was picked up one time. J is TRBJ1-3 and V is TRBV2, with a weak D call TRBD1 (5 bases). CDR1 is SNHLY, CDR2 FYNNEI, per germline. This CDR3 contains 15 residues. V was pared by 5 bases and J by 3 bases, with 14 bases between. As DNA, the CDR3 is TGTGCCAGCAGTTCTCAGGGAGGACGTGGAAACACCATATATTTT. Amino acid sequence: CASSSQGGRGNTIYF.

This clone was seen a few times. V is TRBV9 and J is TRBJ2-1; D remains unclear. The CDR3 totals 11 residues. Trimming cost V 3 bases and J 12 bases, with 10 bases left between them. Germline CDR1 is SGDLS and CDR2 is YYNGEE. CDR3 coding DNA: TGTGCCAGCAGCGGTAGAGGTGGGCAGTTCTTC. Residues: CASSGRGGQFF.

The chain uses TRBV5-5 and TRBJ2-7, with 7 bases that match TRBD1. Germline trimming cut 4 bases from V and 2 bases from J; bases unmatched to any gene: 6. There are 14 residues in the CDR3. CDR1 and CDR2 (germline): SGHKS, YYEKEE (reference sequence). The CDR3 region is CASSPGQWPYEQYF. The DNA for the CDR3 is TGTGCCAGCAGCCCGGGACAGTGGCCCTACGAGCAGTACTTC.

This clone was observed many times. The genes are TRBV6-5 and TRBJ1-5; 11 nucleotides line up with TRBD1. Germline V gives CDR1 MNHEY, CDR2 SVGAGI. The V segment lost 8 bases and the J segment 7 bases; nucleotides outside the gene matches: 4. The CDR3 sequence is 13 residues long. CDR3 protein: CASGWTGGQPQHF. DNA for the CDR3: TGTGCCAGCGGGTGGACAGGGGGCCAGCCCCAGCATTTT.

This clone was observed a few times. This sequence joins TRBV5-1 and TRBJ1-6, with D maybe TRBD1 (5 bases). This CDR3 has 16 amino acids. Per germline, CDR1 SGHRS and CDR2 YFSETQ. Trimming shortened V by 0 bases and J by 10 bases, and 17 bases separated the two germline ends. CDR3 sequence reads: CASSLDGTRAGSPLHF. CDR3 bases: TGCGCCAGCAGCTTGGACGGCACCAGGGCGGGGTCACCCCTCCACTTT.

The chain couples TRBV7-9 to TRBJ2-7, with 9 bases identical to TRBD2. Germline V gives CDR1 SEHNR, CDR2 FQNEAQ (reference sequence). The CDR3 totals 14 residues. V trimming: 0 bases; J trimming: 4 bases; junction bases outside the gene matches: 1. Here the CDR3 DNA reads TGTGCCAGCAGCTTAGCTAGCGGGGGATACGAGCAGTACTTC. This codes for CASSLASGGYEQYF.

The V and J genes are TRBV9 and TRBJ2-2, with D maybe TRBD2 (6 bases). The germline gives CDR1 SGDLS, CDR2 YYNGEE. There are 16 residues in the CDR3. Trimming took off 4 bases at V and 2 bases at J, with 15 bases between the two ends. The CDR3 is CASSLPGTSNTGELFF. CDR3 DNA sequence: TGTGCCAGCAGCCTACCCGGGACTTCAAACACCGGGGAGCTGTTTTTT.

The CDR3 DNA reads as TGTGCCAGCAGCTCCGGACTAGCGGGGGGGCGAAGGGGCGGGGAGCTGTTTTTT. It translates to CASSSGLAGGRRGGELFF. The chain joins TRBV13 to TRBJ2-2, with 15 bases aligning to TRBD2. Trimming cost V 4 bases and J 7 bases; bases outside gene matches: 10. Germline CDR1 and CDR2: PRHDT and FYEKMQ (reference sequence). The CDR3 extends over 18 amino acids.

Concerning this clone: The junction departs from germline at one end; a sequencing error may be responsible. Other nucleotide sequences in the sample specify the same CDR3. V gene TRBV10-3 combines with J gene TRBJ2-5, with 10 positions matching TRBD2. CDR3 length equals 16 residues. The germline V gene has CDR1 ENHRY and CDR2 SYGVKD. The CDR3 spells CAISESASGGQETQYF. The CDR3 DNA follows: TGTGCCATCAGTGAGTCGGCTAGCGGGGGCCAAGAGACCCAATACTTC.

This chain joins TRBV5-1 and TRBJ2-7, with D possibly matching TRBD2 (5 bases). CDR3 length: 13 amino acids. V was cut by 1 base and J by 5 bases, with 10 bases left in between. The V gene's germline CDR1 is SGHRS and CDR2 YFSETQ. The CDR3 region is CASSLLSGNEQYF. The DNA for the CDR3 is TGCGCCAGCAGCTTGTTATCGGGGAACGAGCAGTACTTC.

The chain combines TRBV5-4 with TRBJ1-3, with a weak D call TRBD1 (6 bases). The V end was cut by 7 bases, the J end by 0 bases, with 17 bases between. CDR1 and CDR2 from the germline V gene are SGHNT and YYREEE (reference sequence). This CDR3 comprises 16 residues. This CDR3 reads CASGKQGRDSGNTIYF. The CDR3 region has the DNA TGTGCCAGCGGTAAACAGGGAAGGGACTCTGGAAACACCATATATTTT. Based on the CDR3 plus reference TRBV5-4 and TRBJ1-3, the full variable domain is ETGVTQSPTHLIKTRGQQVTLRCSSQSGHNTVSWYQQALGQGPQFIFQYYREEENGRGNFPPRFSGLQFPNYSSELNVNALELDDSALYLCASGKQGRDSGNTIYFGEGSWLTVV.

The V gene is TRBV3-1 (or the pseudogene TRBV3-2), the J gene TRBJ2-7, with 7 bases matching TRBD1. CDR3 length: 14 amino acids. The germline V gene encodes CDR1 LGHDT and CDR2 YNNKEL (reference sequence). Losses at the gene ends were 4 bases for V and 2 bases for J; bases not matched to a gene: 5. The CDR3 here is CASSRQGIPYEQYF. Here the CDR3 DNA reads TGTGCCAGCAGCCGACAGGGAATCCCCTACGAGCAGTACTTC.

This clone was seen only a few times. The chain carries TRBV2 and TRBJ1-1, with D hard to call. V was trimmed by 8 bases and J by 1 base, leaving 5 bases between them. The CDR3 consists of 11 residues. The V gene's germline CDR1 is SNHLY and CDR2 FYNNEI. The CDR3 DNA reads TGTGCCAGCGTAAAGAACACTGAAGCTTTCTTT. This encodes CASVKNTEAFF. Variable domain in full (rest from reference TRBV2 and TRBJ1-1): EPEVTQTPSHQVTQMGQEVILRCVPISNHLYFYWYRQILGQKVEFLVSFYNNEISEKSEIFDDQFSVERPDGSNFTLKIRSTKLEDSAMYFCASVKNTEAFFGQGTRLTVV.

The rearrangement uses TRBV30 and TRBJ1-3; D might be TRBD1 (5 bases). This CDR3 has 16 amino acids. CDR1 GTSNPN and CDR2 SVGIG come from the germline V gene (reference sequence). V was shortened by 6 bases and J by 8 bases, with 26 bases between the two germline ends. In DNA, the CDR3 is TGTGCCTGCACAACCCTCAGACAGCTAAAAAGGCACACCATATATTTT. Translated, it gives CACTTLRQLKRHTIYF.

The chain uses TRBV7-2 and TRBJ2-3; D not resolved. V lost 5 bases and J lost 6, with 12 bases in between. The CDR3 is 13 amino acids. CDR1 is SGHTA, CDR2 FQGNSA, per germline. The CDR3 DNA reads TGTGCCAGCAGCGTCGGGTGGTCGGATACGCAGTATTTT. It yields the protein CASSVGWSDTQYF.

This sequence joins TRBV7-9 and TRBJ1-2, with no clear D. Germline loops: CDR1 SEHNR, CDR2 FQNEAQ (reference sequence). V was trimmed by 3 bases and J by 7 bases, leaving 9 bases between them. This CDR3 comprises 12 residues. The CDR3 is CASSFGGLGYTF. The CDR3 DNA sequence: TGTGCCAGCAGCTTCGGAGGGCTTGGCTACACCTTC.

V gene TRBV7-9 combines with J gene TRBJ2-3, with D maybe TRBD1 (6 bases). Germline CDR1 reads SEHNR; CDR2 reads FQNEAQ (reference sequence). The CDR3 consists of 14 residues. Trimming took off 2 bases at V and 3 bases at J, with 9 bases between the two ends. The CDR3 bases are TGTGCCAGCAGCTTAAGCCAGGGGACAGATACGCAGTATTTT. This sequence encodes CASSLSQGTDTQYF.